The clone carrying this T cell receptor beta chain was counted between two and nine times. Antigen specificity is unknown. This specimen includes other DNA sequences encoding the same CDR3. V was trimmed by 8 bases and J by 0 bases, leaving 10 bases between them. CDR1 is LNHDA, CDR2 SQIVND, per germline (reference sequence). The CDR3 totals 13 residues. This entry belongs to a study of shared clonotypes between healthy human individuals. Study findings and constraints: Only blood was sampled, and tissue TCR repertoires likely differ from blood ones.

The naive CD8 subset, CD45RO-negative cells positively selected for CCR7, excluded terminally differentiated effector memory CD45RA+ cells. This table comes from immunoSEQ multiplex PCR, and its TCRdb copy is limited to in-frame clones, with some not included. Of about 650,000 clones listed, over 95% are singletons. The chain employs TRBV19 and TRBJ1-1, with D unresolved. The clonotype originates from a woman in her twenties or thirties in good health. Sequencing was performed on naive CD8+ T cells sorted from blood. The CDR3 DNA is TGTGCCAGTTGCCCGGGCATGAACACTGAAGCTTTCTTT. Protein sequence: CASCPGMNTEAFF.